Detailed here is one T cell receptor (beta chain). The target antigen is unknown. It was with 60 Vbeta and 13 Jbeta primers that the PCR ran. Assay: immunoSEQ multiplex PCR; the TCRdb copy retains only in-frame clones and omits some. This sample carries around 110,000 clones, roughly 80% of them seen once, and the ten largest clones take more than 20%. The source of the sample is a study of cytomegalovirus exposure and HLA in healthy donors. Study-level findings and limits: Cytomegalovirus-associated status was assigned to 150 or so TCR beta chains. Later genetic work tied a missense DCLRE1C variant to beta-chain V and J trimming. More clonal expansion characterized HLA-associated TCR beta chains than equally common others in a later analysis.

V gave up 1 base and J gave up 5 bases, with 14 bases separating them. The CDR3 covers 15 residues. Germline loops: CDR1 SGHAT, CDR2 FQDESV (reference sequence). This TCR came from a man under 40 in good health and CMV-seropositive. This sequence joins TRBV11-1 and TRBJ2-5; the D gene is possibly TRBD1 (6 bases). The sample was PBMCs. CDR3 sequence reads: CASSLEGHLGETQYF. CDR3 bases: TGTGCCAGCAGCTTAGAGGGACACCTGGGGGAGACCCAGTACTTC.